This is a list of T cell receptor beta chains from one sample in a study of blood T cells in healthy people across ages. One entry per CDR3 protein, called by TCRdb with MiXCR from the 5' RACE reads. This sample carries about 1,500,000 distinct CDR3 sequences, 40% to 50% of them seen once, and the ten largest clones take roughly 7.9%. Specimen: blood. Every receptor here comes from a woman in her late teens or twenties in good health. The CDR3 runs from the conserved cysteine through the conserved F or W.

14	TRBV27	TRBJ2-1	CASSPGTRVNEQFF
18	TRBV6-1	TRBJ2-3	CASSERVRLDRSTDTQYF
14	TRBV7-2	TRBJ2-7	CASSPKTSSYEQYF
13	TRBV29-1	TRBJ2-7	CSVILTLVAEQYF
18	TRBV6-1	TRBJ2-7	CASSGTGRPSGPSYEQYF
12	TRBV6-5	TRBJ1-2	CATLRENYGYTF
11	TRBV12-3/TRBV12-4	.	CASSFAVTQYF
14	TRBV3-1	TRBJ2-7	CASSQDVGPYEQYF
14	TRBV27	TRBJ1-6	CASTPKVRSSPLHF
16	TRBV3-1	.	CASSQGRATYQETQFF
15	TRBV24-1	TRBJ1-2	CATSGPGTELYGYTF
16	TRBV27	TRBJ2-3	CASSLWDRGSTDTQYF
14	TRBV7-2	TRBJ2-5	CASSAGLAPETQYF
13	TRBV7-9	TRBJ1-2	CASSLGETAGYTF
16	TRBV2	TRBJ2-1	CASSAQLAGILNEQFF
14	TRBV6-1	TRBJ1-5	CASRNEDRLGPQHF
15	TRBV6-1	TRBJ2-7	CASSEAPGVGYEQYF
16	TRBV4-1	TRBJ2-7	CASSQETPGGTYEQYF
15	TRBV20-1	.	CSASSLQGYLETQYF
13	TRBV10-1	TRBJ1-5	CVSSERSNQPQHF
14	TRBV20-1	TRBJ2-7	CSARDREGYYEQYF
15	TRBV7-9	TRBJ2-7	CASTITERSSYEQYF
13	TRBV20-1	TRBJ1-1	CSARDEGNTEAFF
20	TRBV20-1	TRBJ2-7	CSARDPFGTGKIASSYEQYF
16	TRBV4-1	TRBJ1-4	CASSPRRGGEVRELFF
17	TRBV20-1	TRBJ2-1	CSASLPRFSGSTDEQFF
19	TRBV12-3/TRBV12-4	TRBJ2-2	CASSKTGTSGEGVTGELFF
16	TRBV27	TRBJ2-5	CATIQGAGGLLETQYF
13	TRBV6-5	TRBJ2-3	CANSYSRADTQYF
13	TRBV9	TRBJ2-3	CASSAYHTGTQYF
12	TRBV28	.	CASSRTSLEQYF
13	TRBV12-3/TRBV12-4	TRBJ2-3	CASSLDCTDTQYF
15	TRBV6-1	TRBJ2-2	CASTKIAGETGELFF
18	TRBV7-8	TRBJ2-3	CASSLAPGTGGPTDTQYF
18	TRBV10-3	TRBJ2-1	CAISESGLAGGLNNEQFF
14	TRBV7-3	TRBJ2-3	CASSPPTSGGRQYF
16	TRBV25-1	TRBJ2-7	CASSEYKGANSYEQYF
13	TRBV7-2	TRBJ2-1	CASSPRWYNEQFF
16	TRBV6-1	TRBJ2-7	CASSVSHGEISYEQYF
17	TRBV6-6	TRBJ2-1	CASSYTLAGSSYNEQFF
12	TRBV6-7	TRBJ2-1	CAIRTRGDEQFF
17	TRBV5-1	TRBJ2-3	CASSLFLRPTSTDTQYF
11	TRBV3-1	TRBJ2-4	CASSDARGEYF
14	TRBV29-1	TRBJ1-3	CSARTGISGNTIYF
14	TRBV28	TRBJ2-7	CASSRTGGRNEQYF
14	TRBV7-2	TRBJ2-5	CASSLAGPQETQYF
12	TRBV5-1	TRBJ2-3	CASSLESRAQYF
14	TRBV27	TRBJ2-1	CASSLRDWINEQFF
13	TRBV6-5	TRBJ2-3	CASSYWGSDTQYF
14	TRBV12-3/TRBV12-4	TRBJ2-1	CASSSGRELNEQFF
13	TRBV24-1	TRBJ2-5	CATQRTDQETQYF
16	TRBV6-5	TRBJ1-2	CASSHRSDRANYGYTF